The 19 T cell receptor beta chains below all came from one sample that was sequenced in a study of vaccination effects on CD4 cells after COVID-19. These receptors' targets are unknown. Viral peptide pools were used in the ViraFEST assay to expand antigen-specific CD4+ T cells, and sequencing came afterward. Culture lasted about ten days before CD4+ T cell isolation. Participants were given two doses of BNT162b2 or mRNA-1273 vaccine. TCRdb's copy holds only in-frame clones and misses some; the assay was immunoSEQ multiplex PCR. The profile covers over 50,000 clones, with 73% appearing a single time and around 1.2% taken by the ten largest. The material sequenced was CD4+ T cells from PBMCs cultured with HCoV-229E spike peptides, taken after COVID-19 vaccination. The receptors were sampled from a human donor who received a COVID-19 vaccine.

In DNA, the CDR3 is TGTGCCAGCAGTGAACGTTCATGGACAGGGGTGGGTCAGCCCCAGCATTTT. Its translation is CASSERSWTGVGQPQHF. This chain joins TRBV6-1 and TRBJ1-5; the match to TRBD1 covers 9 bases. Looked up from germline, CDR1 is MNHNS and CDR2 is SASEGT. The CDR3 is 17 amino acids. The V segment lost 2 bases and the J segment 6 bases; nucleotides outside the gene matches: 11.

The chain links TRBV12-3 or TRBV12-4 to TRBJ1-1; 7 bases fit TRBD1. V trimming: 5 bases; J trimming: 7 bases; junction bases outside the gene matches: 4. The CDR3 contains 12 residues. CDR3 residues: CASSDRVVEAFF. The CDR3, as DNA: TGTGCCAGCAGTGACAGGGTCGTTGAAGCTTTCTTT.

The chain uses TRBV6-5 and TRBJ2-5, with D unclear. The CDR3 is 15 amino acids. V shed 6 bases and J shed 4 bases, with 18 bases lying between them. Germline CDR1 and CDR2: MNHEY and SVGAGI. CDR3 in amino acids: CASSKEKPRSETQYF. The CDR3 region has the DNA TGTGCCAGCAGCAAAGAAAAACCGCGTTCAGAGACCCAGTACTTC.

Concerning this clone: The sample holds other DNA sequences that translate to the same CDR3. This chain uses TRBV4-1 with TRBJ1-3; no definite D call. Trimming left V 1 base short and J 3 bases short, with 4 bases between. The CDR3 extends over 13 amino acids. CDR1 and CDR2 from the germline V gene are MGHRA and YSYEKL. The CDR3 sequence is CASSQVGGNTIYF. The CDR3 coding sequence is TGCGCCAGCAGCCAAGTAGGTGGAAACACCATATATTTT.

The chain is built from TRBV4-1 and TRBJ2-1; TRBD1 matches at 8 bases. Germline V gene lookup returns CDR1 MGHRA and CDR2 YSYEKL. The CDR3 consists of 17 residues. V dropped 4 bases and J dropped 4; count of bases not matched to a gene: 12. CDR3: CASSRPGRDRNYNEQFF. The CDR3, as DNA: TGCGCCAGCAGCCGCCCGGGCCGGGACAGGAATTACAATGAGCAGTTCTTC.

The chain carries TRBV6-5 and TRBJ1-3; the D gene is possibly TRBD1 (5 bases). The CDR3 length is 15 residues. Germline lookup yields CDR1 MNHEY and CDR2 SVGAGI. V dropped 8 bases and J dropped 1 base, with 15 bases sitting between them. The CDR3 region has the DNA TGTGCCAGCGGGGGACGGCACCTTTCTGGAAACACCATATATTTT. This gives the protein CASGGRHLSGNTIYF.

J is TRBJ2-5 and V is TRBV24-1; no clear D gene. CDR3 length: 13 amino acids. The germline V gene has CDR1 KGHDR and CDR2 SFDVKD. Trimming left V 4 bases short and J 5 bases short, with 10 bases between. This CDR3 reads CATSDYLEETQYF. Here the CDR3 DNA reads TGTGCCACCAGTGACTACCTCGAGGAGACCCAGTACTTC.

In the case of this clone: Within the sample, other DNA sequences also encode this same CDR3. The CDR3 here is CASSPDRGLNYGYTF. CDR3 bases: TGTGCCAGCTCACCCGACAGGGGGCTAAACTATGGCTACACCTTC. V and J are TRBV18 and TRBJ1-2, with 10 bases matching TRBD1. The trim removed 3 bases at V and 2 bases at J, leaving 3 bases unmatched. The CDR3 is 15 amino acids. In germline, CDR1 is KGHSH, CDR2 LQKENI.

The chain has TRBV18 and TRBJ1-2, with TRBD1 matching 9 bases. Trimming at V came to 4 bases and at J to 3 bases, leaving 21 bases not matched to a gene. The CDR3 spans 20 residues. In germline, CDR1 is KGHSH, CDR2 LQKENI. This chain's CDR3 is CASSLFIVRTGEIGDYGYTF. CDR3 sequence (DNA): TGTGCCAGCTCACTATTTATAGTGCGGACAGGGGAAATTGGTGACTATGGCTACACCTTC.

The CDR3 reads CATGGEVRRGYTF. The CDR3 DNA is TGTGCCACCGGTGGGGAGGTACGTCGCGGCTACACCTTC. The chain has TRBV5-4 and TRBJ1-2, with D uncertain. V lost 9 bases, J lost 8 bases, and 20 bases lay in between. This CDR3 has 13 residues. CDR1 is SGHNT and CDR2 is YYREEE in the germline V gene (reference sequence). Using reference TRBV5-4 and TRBJ1-2 for the parts outside the CDR3, the full variable domain is ETGVTQSPTHLIKTRGQQVTLRCSSQSGHNTVSWYQQALGQGPQFIFQYYREEENGRGNFPPRFSGLQFPNYSSELNVNALELDDSALYLCATGGEVRRGYTFGSGTRLTVV.

The chain combines TRBV29-1 with TRBJ2-2; D is tentatively TRBD1 or TRBD2 (5 bases each). Germline lookup yields CDR1 SQVTM and CDR2 ANQGSEA. V lost 7 bases, J lost 4 bases, and 16 bases lay in between. The CDR3 has 14 amino acids. This CDR3 reads CSAPGGQGTGELFF. As DNA, the CDR3 is TGCAGCGCCCCCGGCGGGCAGGGCACCGGGGAGCTGTTTTTT.

The chain links TRBV5-5 to TRBJ2-1; 7 bases align to TRBD1. The germline CDR1 and CDR2 sequences are SGHKS and YYEKEE (reference sequence). The ends lost 3 bases at V and 6 bases at J; junction bases unmatched: 9. The length of the CDR3 is 15 residues. The CDR3: CASSSFPDRVNEQFF. The DNA for the CDR3 is TGTGCCAGCAGCTCATTCCCTGACAGGGTCAATGAGCAGTTCTTC.

The chain couples TRBV2 to TRBJ1-5, with a tentative D call TRBD1 (6 bases). V was trimmed by 4 bases and J by 5 bases, leaving 9 bases between them. Per germline, CDR1 SNHLY and CDR2 FYNNEI. There are 13 residues in the CDR3. CDR3 DNA: TGTGCCAGCAGTGGGGCAGGGGATCAGCCCCAGCATTTT. It specifies CASSGAGDQPQHF. The full variable domain, with the rest looked up from reference TRBV2 and TRBJ1-5, is EPEVTQTPSHQVTQMGQEVILRCVPISNHLYFYWYRQILGQKVEFLVSFYNNEISEKSEIFDDQFSVERPDGSNFTLKIRSTKLEDSAMYFCASSGAGDQPQHFGDGTRLSIL.

The gene calls are TRBV5-4 and TRBJ2-1; a possible D gene is TRBD1 (5 bases). CDR1 is SGHNT and CDR2 is YYREEE in the germline V gene (reference sequence). V dropped 2 bases and J dropped 0 bases, with 6 bases sitting between them. CDR3 length equals 14 residues. CDR3 loop: CASSLDSSYNEQFF. The CDR3 coding sequence is TGTGCCAGCAGCTTAGACAGCTCCTACAATGAGCAGTTCTTC.

The chain carries TRBV24-1 and TRBJ1-4; TRBD1 might be the D (5 bases). The CDR3 is 13 amino acids. CDR1 is KGHDR, CDR2 SFDVKD, per germline. V lost 4 bases and J lost 8, with 10 bases in between. The CDR3 reads CATSDHQGEKLFF. DNA of the CDR3: TGTGCCACCAGTGACCACCAGGGCGAAAAACTGTTTTTT.

Only a few counts were recorded for this clone. V is TRBV5-1 and J is TRBJ1-1, with TRBD1 identical over 9 bases. Unmatched junction bases numbered 6, after V lost 0 bases and J lost 6 bases. Germline values: CDR1 SGHRS, CDR2 YFSETQ. This CDR3 is 15 amino acids long. The CDR3 DNA reads as TGCGCCAGCAGCTTGGATGGACAGGGGAGCGCTGAAGCTTTCTTT. Residues: CASSLDGQGSAEAFF. Together with reference TRBV5-1 and TRBJ1-1, the CDR3 gives the full variable domain: KAGVTQTPRYLIKTRGQQVTLSCSPISGHRSVSWYQQTPGQGLQFLFEYFSETQRNKGNFPGRFSGRQFSNSRSEMNVSTLELGDSALYLCASSLDGQGSAEAFFGQGTRLTVV.

The chain recombines TRBV5-1 with TRBJ2-3, with unresolved D. Trimming removed 5 bases at V and 0 bases at J, with 10 bases between. The CDR3 contains 14 residues. The germline gives CDR1 SGHRS, CDR2 YFSETQ. DNA for the CDR3: TGCGCCAGCAGGGGCGGTACTAGCACAGATACGCAGTATTTT. Translation: CASRGGTSTDTQYF.

The chain has TRBV10-2 and TRBJ1-6; D remains unclear. Germline assignment: CDR1 WSHSY and CDR2 SAAADI. The CDR3 contains 14 residues. Trimming took off 2 bases at V and 3 bases at J, with 5 bases between the two ends. The CDR3 region is CASSEGHYNSPLHF. DNA of the CDR3: TGCGCCAGCAGTGAGGGGCACTATAATTCACCCCTCCACTTT.

This chain links TRBV7-2 with TRBJ2-7; TRBD1 aligns across 10 bases. The CDR3 consists of 15 residues. V trimming: 1 base; J trimming: 2 bases; junction bases outside the gene matches: 2. Germline assignment: CDR1 SGHTA and CDR2 FQGNSA. In DNA, the CDR3 is TGTGCCAGCAGCTTAGTGACAGGGGGCGCCTACGAGCAGTACGTC. It yields the protein CASSLVTGGAYEQYV.